What follows is one TCR beta chain and its context. This clone was counted between two and nine times. Its antigen has not been determined. It has no much larger one-base neighbor in the sample; base qualities were not kept. The data were obtained in a study of T cell responses to AZD1222 COVID-19 vaccine (dated by TCRdb to about 2021). Regarding the study in general: AZD1222 recipients with second doses at about 4 weeks or about 12 weeks were pooled, because spike-specific TCR depth and breadth did not differ between schedules. Enrollment into the trials was organized by age into subgroups of 18-55, 56-69 and 70-plus years, and those subgroups contained approximately 160, 26 and 62 TCR-sequenced participants, respectively. A total of 233 trial participants underwent TCR sequencing, of whom nearly 210 received two doses of AZD1222 and around 25 received two doses of the MenACWY control vaccine. Paper-wide results and their limitations: In the small 56-69-year group, the increase in depth fell short of significance, most likely because of low power. Most participants were white British and females outnumbered males, and the authors suggested that clonal diversity may have been underestimated. The whole spike protein was spanned by vaccine-associated CD4 TCRs, and dominant responses were seen in regions 160-218 and 743-854. Conclusions about previously exposed vaccinees are limited, since just five or six AZD1222 recipients were seropositive for SARS-CoV-2 at baseline. Nearly half of unique spike-specific TCRs reportedly recognized epitopes outside regions mutated in the B.1.351 and B.1.1.7 variants. No day 14 peak-response samples were available, so repertoires were characterized only after the peak T cell response. After two AZD1222 doses, both the breadth and the depth of spike-specific TCRs were significantly higher than at day 0 and than in MenACWY recipients.

The CDR3, cysteine through phenylalanine, is 15 amino acids long. The read is trimmed to its CDR3 DNA, 45 bases read in frame from base 1. V and J are trimmed by 6 bases and 5 bases, and the gene matches miss 9 bases of the junction. The germline V gene (reference sequence) supplies CDR1 MNHEY and CDR2 SMNVEV. The CDR3 regions of human TCRbeta chains were analyzed by immunosequencing. As for the authors' bioinformatics: Repertoire TCRs were matched against a reference library of SARS-CoV-2-specific TCRs generated with the MIRA antigen-specificity platform. Breadth meant the fraction of unique TCRs that were SARS-CoV-2-associated, whereas depth meant the fraction of total T cells that were SARS-CoV-2-associated. Using the MIRA data, every spike-specific TCR was mapped to the spike region that the TCR reacted to and assigned to either a CD4 or a CD8 class. Log10-transformed breadth and depth values were compared by one-way ANOVA with Sidak's multiple comparisons tests. Drawn from immuneACCESS, this table holds only the in-frame rearrangements with V and J called that TCRdb kept. Clones are partly lost; checked studies trace under half to an unresolved V gene and leave the rest unexplained. The D gene and trimming were derived from the DNA, and the V and J assignments and clone size from that table. Counted in this sample were around 100,000 clones; roughly four fifths of them appeared once. In total, the top ten clones hold around 9.9% of the sample.

Explained via the paper, the time point label denotes: baseline before first vaccination. Vaccinee samples came from UK trials COV001 and COV002, including a single-blind randomized controlled phase 2/3 trial of AZD1222 (ChAdOx1 nCoV-19) in healthy adults. For TCRbeta chain sequencing, PBMC samples from trial participants were taken at day 0 and at day 28 after the second dose. This sample comprised peripheral blood, obtained on day 0 of AZD1222 vaccination. The sequence was obtained from an adult in good health. The chain is assembled from TRBV27 and TRBJ2-3, and 9 junctional nucleotides match TRBD2. The CDR3 region has the sequence CASSLSGGLGDTQYF. The DNA reads as follows: TGTGCCAGCAGCCTAAGCGGGGGGCTAGGAGATACGCAGTATTTT.